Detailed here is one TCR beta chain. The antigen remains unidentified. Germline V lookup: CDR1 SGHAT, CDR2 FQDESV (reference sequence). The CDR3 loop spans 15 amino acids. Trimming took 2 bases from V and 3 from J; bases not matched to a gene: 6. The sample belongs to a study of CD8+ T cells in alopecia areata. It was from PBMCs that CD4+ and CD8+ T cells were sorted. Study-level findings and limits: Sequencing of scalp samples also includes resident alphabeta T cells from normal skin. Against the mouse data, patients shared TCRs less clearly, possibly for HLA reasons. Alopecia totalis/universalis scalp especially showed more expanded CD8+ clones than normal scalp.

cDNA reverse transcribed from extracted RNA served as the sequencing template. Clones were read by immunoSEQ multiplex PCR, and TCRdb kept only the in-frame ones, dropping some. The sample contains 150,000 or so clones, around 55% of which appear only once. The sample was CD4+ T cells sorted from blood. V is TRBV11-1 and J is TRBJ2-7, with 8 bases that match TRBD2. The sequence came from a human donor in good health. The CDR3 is CASSLQAGVVYEQYF. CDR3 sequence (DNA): TGTGCCAGCAGCTTACAAGCGGGAGTTGTCTACGAGCAGTACTTC.